This is a list of T cell receptor beta chains from one sample in a study of cytomegalovirus exposure and HLA in healthy donors. Method: immunoSEQ multiplex PCR; TCRdb's copy keeps in-frame clones and lacks some. The sample has about 160,000 clones, roughly 80% seen once. Material: PBMCs. These receptor sequences come from a male donor in good health and CMV-seronegative. CDR3s include the opening cysteine and the closing phenylalanine or tryptophan. D genes are given only for firm matches.

NA | TRBJ2-7 | TRBV29-1 | CSVEETGYEQYF | TGCAGCGTCGAAGAAACAGGGTACGAGCAGTACTTC
NA | TRBJ2-1 | TRBV6-5 | CASSSDPILLREQFF | TGTGCCAGCAGTTCAGACCCTATTCTACTGCGGGAGCAGTTCTTC
TRBD2 | TRBJ2-2 | TRBV29-1 | CSALGSSGRSGELFF | TGCAGCGCCCTGGGGTCTAGCGGGAGATCTGGGGAGCTGTTTTTT
NA | TRBJ2-7 | TRBV7-2 | CASSPARDNYEQYF | TGTGCCAGCAGCCCCGCCCGGGACAACTACGAGCAGTACTTC
TRBD2 | TRBJ2-2 | TRBV6-9 | CASSPGLARNTGELFF | TGTGCCAGCAGCCCCGGACTAGCGCGGAACACCGGGGAGCTGTTTTTT
TRBD2 | TRBJ2-3 | TRBV9 | CASRPSGSTDTQYF | TGTGCCAGCAGACCTAGCGGAAGCACAGATACGCAGTATTTT
TRBD1 | TRBJ1-5 | TRBV28 | CASSLFGGRGYQPQHF | TGTGCCAGCAGCCTCTTTGGGGGCAGGGGGTATCAGCCCCAGCATTTT
TRBD2 | TRBJ2-1 | TRBV4-2 | CASSQPGLAGSNEQFF | TGTGCCAGCAGCCAACCGGGACTAGCGGGGAGCAATGAGCAGTTCTTC
NA | TRBJ2-1 | TRBV7-6 | CASSSRSGQGSYNEQFF | TGTGCCAGCAGCTCCCGCAGCGGGCAGGGTTCCTACAATGAGCAGTTCTTC
NA | TRBJ2-2 | TRBV27 | CASSLSRRNTGELFF | TGTGCCAGCAGTTTGTCGCGGAGGAACACCGGGGAGCTGTTTTTT
NA | TRBJ1-2 | TRBV18 | CASSPSGGGASGYTF | TGTGCCAGCTCACCTTCAGGCGGGGGCGCGTCAGGCTACACCTTC
TRBD1 | TRBJ2-2 | TRBV4-1 | CASKRQGDSNTGELFF | TGCGCCAGCAAAAGACAGGGGGACTCGAACACCGGGGAGCTGTTTTTT
NA | TRBJ2-5 | TRBV7-2 | CASSLNGVVETQYF | TGTGCCAGCAGCTTGAACGGGGTTGTAGAGACCCAGTACTTC
TRBD2 | TRBJ2-7 | TRBV28 | CASSSYTSGTTYEQYF | TGTGCCAGCAGTTCTTACACTAGCGGGACTACCTACGAGCAGTACTTC
NA | TRBJ2-2 | TRBV7-9 | CASTYRDNTGELFF | TGTGCCAGCACCTATCGAGATAACACCGGGGAGCTGTTTTTT
TRBD1 | TRBJ2-7 | TRBV9 | CASSEGTGFPYEQYF | TGTGCCAGCAGCGAGGGGACAGGCTTCCCCTACGAGCAGTACTTC